This record covers a single TCR beta chain. The antigen is unknown. There are 14 residues in the CDR3. V was clipped by 3 bases and J by 7 bases, with 18 bases between them. In germline, CDR1 is GTSNPN, CDR2 SVGIG (reference sequence). The entry originates in a study of OX40 agonist ivuxolimab in advanced cancers. Study at large: At around 81% male, the cohort had a mean age of approximately 64 years, ranging from about 20 to 79.

Broader study findings: Among the lowest levels of clonal expansion were found in partial responders at 0.1-3.0 mg/kg.

Sequencing used immunoSEQ multiplex PCR; TCRdb keeps in-frame clones, though not all of them. Altogether about 62,000 clones are present, about four fifths being singletons, with the ten largest covering approximately 1%. The sequences come from CD4+ or CD8+ T cells sorted from blood, collected in a trial of the OX40 agonist ivuxolimab. J is TRBJ1-1 and V is TRBV30; TRBD1 might be the D (6 bases). The receptor was derived from an adult with an advanced solid tumor such as melanoma, head and neck, liver or kidney cancer. CDR3 in amino acids: CAWSRGQGSSEAFF. The CDR3 DNA is TGTGCCTGGAGCAGGGGCCAGGGGTCGAGTGAAGCTTTCTTT.